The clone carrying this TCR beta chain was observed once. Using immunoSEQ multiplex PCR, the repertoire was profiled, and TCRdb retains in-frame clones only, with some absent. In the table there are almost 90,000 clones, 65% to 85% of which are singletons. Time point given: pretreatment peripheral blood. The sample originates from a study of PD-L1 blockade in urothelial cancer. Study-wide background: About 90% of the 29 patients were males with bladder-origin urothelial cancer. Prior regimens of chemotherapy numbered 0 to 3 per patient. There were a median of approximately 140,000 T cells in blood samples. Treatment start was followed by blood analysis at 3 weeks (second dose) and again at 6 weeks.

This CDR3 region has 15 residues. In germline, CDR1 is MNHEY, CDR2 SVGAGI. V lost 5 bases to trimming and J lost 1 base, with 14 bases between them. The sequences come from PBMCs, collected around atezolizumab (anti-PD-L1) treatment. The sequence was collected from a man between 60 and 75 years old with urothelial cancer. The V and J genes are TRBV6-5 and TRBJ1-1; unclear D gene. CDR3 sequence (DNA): TGTGCCAGCAGTACACCCGAAGGAGGGAACACTGAAGCTTTCTTT. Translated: CASSTPEGGNTEAFF.